The clone carrying this TCR beta chain appeared a single time. One junction end does not reproduce the germline sequence, and a read error may be involved. Documented time point: cycle 4 day 1 (C4D1), after 5 to 7 weeks of nivolumab. In every patient, relapse followed autologous stem cell transplantation, while exposure to brentuximab vedotin differed. CDR1 and CDR2 from the germline V gene are LGHNA and YNFKEQ. There are 13 residues in the CDR3. Profiled with immunoSEQ multiplex PCR; TCRdb holds only in-frame clones, not every one. The top ten hold about 27% of the sample, which has 20,000 to 25,000 clones, roughly 76% seen once. The data were obtained in a study of PD-1 blockade in classical Hodgkin lymphoma.

V and J are TRBV4-2 and TRBJ2-1; TRBD1 matches at 7 bases. The sequence came from a human donor with classical Hodgkin lymphoma. This sample comprised peripheral blood mononuclear cells (PBMCs), obtained before the fourth cycle of nivolumab. CDR3 nucleotides: TGTGCCAGCAGCCAACCTCCCCCGGGACAGCCCGTCTTC. Protein: CASSQPPPGQPVF.